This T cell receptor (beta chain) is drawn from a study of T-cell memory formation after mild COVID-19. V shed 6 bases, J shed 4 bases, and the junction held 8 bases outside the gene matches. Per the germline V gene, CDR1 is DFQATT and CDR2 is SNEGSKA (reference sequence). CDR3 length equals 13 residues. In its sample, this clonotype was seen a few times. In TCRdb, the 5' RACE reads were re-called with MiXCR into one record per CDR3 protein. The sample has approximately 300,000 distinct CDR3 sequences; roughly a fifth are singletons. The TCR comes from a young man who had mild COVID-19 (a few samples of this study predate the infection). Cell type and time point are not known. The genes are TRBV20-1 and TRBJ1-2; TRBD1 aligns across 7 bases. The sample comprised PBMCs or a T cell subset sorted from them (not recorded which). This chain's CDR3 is CSAPGQEVYGYTF. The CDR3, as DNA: TGCAGTGCACCTGGACAGGAGGTCTATGGCTACACCTTC.